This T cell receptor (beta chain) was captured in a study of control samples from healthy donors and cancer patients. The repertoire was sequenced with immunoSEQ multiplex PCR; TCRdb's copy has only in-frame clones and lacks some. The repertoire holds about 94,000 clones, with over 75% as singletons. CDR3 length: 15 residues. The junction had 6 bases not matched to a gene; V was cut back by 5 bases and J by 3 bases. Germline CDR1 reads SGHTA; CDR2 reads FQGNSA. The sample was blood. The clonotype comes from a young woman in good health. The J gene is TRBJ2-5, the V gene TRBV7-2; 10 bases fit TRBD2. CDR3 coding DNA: TGTGCCAGCAGCCCACACCTAGCGGGGGAAGAGACCCAGTACTTC. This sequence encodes CASSPHLAGEETQYF.